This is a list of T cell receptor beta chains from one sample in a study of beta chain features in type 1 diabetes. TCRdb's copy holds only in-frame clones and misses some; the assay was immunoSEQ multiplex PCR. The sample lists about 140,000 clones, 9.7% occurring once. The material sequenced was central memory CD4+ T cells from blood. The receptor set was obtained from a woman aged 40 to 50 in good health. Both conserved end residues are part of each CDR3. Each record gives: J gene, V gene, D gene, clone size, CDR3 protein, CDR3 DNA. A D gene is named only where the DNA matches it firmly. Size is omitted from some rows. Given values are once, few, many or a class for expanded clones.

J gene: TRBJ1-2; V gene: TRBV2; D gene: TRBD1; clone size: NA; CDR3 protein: CASRDRGAYGYTF; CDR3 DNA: TGTGCCAGCAGGGACAGGGGAGCCTATGGCTACACCTTC
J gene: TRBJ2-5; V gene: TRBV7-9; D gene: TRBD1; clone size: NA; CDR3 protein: CASSFGTGQETQYF; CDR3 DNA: TGTGCCAGCAGCTTCGGGACAGGCCAAGAGACCCAGTACTTC
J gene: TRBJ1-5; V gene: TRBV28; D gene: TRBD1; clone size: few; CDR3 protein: CASSSDRVSNQPQHF; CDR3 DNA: TGTGCCAGCAGCTCGGACAGGGTGAGCAATCAGCCCCAGCATTTT
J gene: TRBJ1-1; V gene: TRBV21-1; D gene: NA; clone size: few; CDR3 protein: CASSRNRDNTEAFF; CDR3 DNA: TGTGCCAGCAGCAGAAACAGGGATAACACTGAAGCTTTCTTT
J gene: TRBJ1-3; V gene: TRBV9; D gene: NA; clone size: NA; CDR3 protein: CASSVDSSVLDTIYF; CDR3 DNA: TGTGCCAGCAGCGTAGACAGCTCCGTGTTGGACACCATATATTTT
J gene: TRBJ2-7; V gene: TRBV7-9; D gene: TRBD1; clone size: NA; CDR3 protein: CASSLRDRGVEQYF; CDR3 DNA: TGTGCCAGCAGCTTACGGGACAGGGGAGTCGAGCAGTACTTC
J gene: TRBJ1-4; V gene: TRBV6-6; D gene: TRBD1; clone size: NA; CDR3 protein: CASTGTGREKLFF; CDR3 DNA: TGTGCCAGCACCGGGACAGGGCGGGAAAAACTGTTTTTT
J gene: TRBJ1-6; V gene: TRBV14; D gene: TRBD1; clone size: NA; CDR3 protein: CASSPQGARASPLHF; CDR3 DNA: TGTGCCAGCAGCCCACAGGGGGCGCGGGCATCACCCCTCCACTTT
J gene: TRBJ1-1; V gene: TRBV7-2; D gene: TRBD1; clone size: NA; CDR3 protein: CASSLVTGGSRTEAFF; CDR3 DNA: TGTGCCAGCAGCTTAGTCACAGGGGGCAGCAGGACTGAAGCTTTCTTT
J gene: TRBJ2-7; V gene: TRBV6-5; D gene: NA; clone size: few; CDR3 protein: CASSYSQGGEQYF; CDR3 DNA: TGTGCCAGCAGTTACTCACAGGGCGGGGAGCAGTACTTC
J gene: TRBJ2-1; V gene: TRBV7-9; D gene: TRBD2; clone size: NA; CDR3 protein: CASSLSSGGNYNEQFF; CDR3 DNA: TGTGCCAGCAGCTTATCTAGCGGGGGTAACTACAATGAGCAGTTCTTC
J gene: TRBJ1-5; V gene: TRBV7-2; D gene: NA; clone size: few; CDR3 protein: CASSLVVDRDQPQHF; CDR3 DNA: TGTGCCAGCAGCTTAGTAGTCGACCGGGATCAGCCCCAGCATTTT
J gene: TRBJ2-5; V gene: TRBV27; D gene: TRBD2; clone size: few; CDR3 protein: CASSLGRSTSGFKETQYF; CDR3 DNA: TGTGCCAGCAGTTTAGGTAGATCGACTAGCGGGTTTAAAGAGACCCAGTACTTC
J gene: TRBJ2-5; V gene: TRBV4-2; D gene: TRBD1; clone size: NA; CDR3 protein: CASSQERPGQGAQTQYF; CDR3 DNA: TGTGCCAGCAGCCAGGAGAGGCCGGGACAGGGGGCACAGACCCAGTACTTC
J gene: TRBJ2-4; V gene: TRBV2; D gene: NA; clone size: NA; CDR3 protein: CASMIGAAKNIQYF; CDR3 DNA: TGTGCCAGCATGATAGGGGCGGCCAAAAACATTCAGTACTTC
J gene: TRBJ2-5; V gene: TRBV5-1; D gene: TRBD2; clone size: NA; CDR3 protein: CASSSSSGGAQETQYF; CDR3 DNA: TGCGCCAGCAGCTCTTCTAGCGGGGGGGCCCAGGAGACCCAGTACTTC
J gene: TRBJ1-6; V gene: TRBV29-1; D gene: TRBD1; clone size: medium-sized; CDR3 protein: CSVRTGDHNSPLHF; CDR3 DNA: TGCAGCGTCCGGACAGGGGACCATAATTCACCCCTCCACTTT
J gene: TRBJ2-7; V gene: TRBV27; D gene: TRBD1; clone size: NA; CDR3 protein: CASSRDRASGEQYF; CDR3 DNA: TGTGCCAGCAGTCGGGACAGGGCCTCGGGCGAGCAGTACTTC
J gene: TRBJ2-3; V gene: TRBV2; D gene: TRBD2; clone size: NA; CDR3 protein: CASRDRLADTDTQYF; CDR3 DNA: TGTGCCAGCAGAGATCGACTAGCAGACACAGATACGCAGTATTTT
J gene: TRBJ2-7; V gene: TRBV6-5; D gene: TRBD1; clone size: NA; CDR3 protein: CASKMTGAVYYEQYF; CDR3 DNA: TGTGCCAGCAAAATGACAGGGGCCGTTTATTACGAGCAGTACTTC
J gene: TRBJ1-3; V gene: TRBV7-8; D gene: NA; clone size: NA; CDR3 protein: CASSSGGGSGNTIYF; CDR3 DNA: TGTGCCAGCAGCTCAGGCGGGGGGTCTGGAAACACCATATATTTT
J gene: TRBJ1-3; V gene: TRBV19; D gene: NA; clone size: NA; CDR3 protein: CASSQGTTGNTIYF; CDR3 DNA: TGTGCCAGTAGTCAGGGGACAACCGGAAACACCATATATTTT
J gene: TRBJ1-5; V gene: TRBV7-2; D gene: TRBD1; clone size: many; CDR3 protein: CASSLVPPGQGNQPQHF; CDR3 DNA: TGTGCCAGCAGCTTAGTCCCCCCGGGACAGGGCAATCAGCCCCAGCATTTT
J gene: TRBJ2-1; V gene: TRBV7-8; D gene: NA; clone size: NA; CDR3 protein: CASSLAGQSDNEQFF; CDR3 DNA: TGTGCCAGCAGCTTAGCAGGACAGTCCGACAATGAGCAGTTCTTC
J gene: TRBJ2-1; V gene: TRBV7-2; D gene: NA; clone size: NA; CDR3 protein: CASSLGKAAGRNEQFF; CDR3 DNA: TGTGCCAGCAGCTTGGGGAAGGCGGCGGGTAGGAATGAGCAGTTCTTC
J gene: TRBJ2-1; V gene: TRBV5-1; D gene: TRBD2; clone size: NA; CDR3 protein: CASSLGLTLAGVLYNEQFF; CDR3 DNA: TGCGCCAGCAGCTTGGGGCTCACGCTAGCGGGGGTACTTTACAATGAGCAGTTCTTC
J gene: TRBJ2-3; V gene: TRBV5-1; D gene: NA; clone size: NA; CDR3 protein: CASTLEALTDTQYF; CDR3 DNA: TGCGCCAGCACCTTGGAAGCCCTCACAGATACGCAGTATTTT
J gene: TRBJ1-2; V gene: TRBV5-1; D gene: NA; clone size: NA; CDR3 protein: CASSPGLGQGGYTF; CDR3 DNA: TGCGCCAGCAGCCCAGGTTTGGGGCAGGGTGGCTACACCTTC
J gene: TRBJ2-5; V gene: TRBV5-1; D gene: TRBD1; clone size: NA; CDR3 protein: CASSPQEQTGAETQYF; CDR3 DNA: TGCGCCAGCAGCCCCCAGGAGCAGACAGGGGCCGAGACCCAGTACTTC
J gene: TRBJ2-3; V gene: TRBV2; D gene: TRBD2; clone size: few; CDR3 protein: CASGQESGGPDTQYF; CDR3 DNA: TGTGCCAGCGGCCAGGAGAGCGGGGGCCCAGATACGCAGTATTTT
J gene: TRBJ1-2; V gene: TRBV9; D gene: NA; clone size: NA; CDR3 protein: CASSVEERPYGYTF; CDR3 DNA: TGTGCCAGCAGCGTAGAGGAGAGGCCCTATGGCTACACCTTC
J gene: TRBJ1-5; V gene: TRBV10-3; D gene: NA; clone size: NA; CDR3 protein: CAIQGQSNQPQHF; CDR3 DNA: TGTGCCATCCAAGGACAGTCCAATCAGCCCCAGCATTTT
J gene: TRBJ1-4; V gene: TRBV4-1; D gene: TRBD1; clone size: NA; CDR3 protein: CASSRSLGTANEKLFF; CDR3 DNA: TGCGCCAGCAGCCGAAGCCTCGGGACAGCGAATGAAAAACTGTTTTTT
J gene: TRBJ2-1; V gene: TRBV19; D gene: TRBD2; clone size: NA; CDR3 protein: CASSMGLAGREQFF; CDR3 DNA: TGTGCCAGTAGTATGGGGCTAGCGGGGCGTGAGCAGTTCTTC
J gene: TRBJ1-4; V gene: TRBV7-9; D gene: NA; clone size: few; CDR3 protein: CASSWGGEKLFF; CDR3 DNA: TGTGCCAGCAGCTGGGGGGGTGAAAAACTGTTTTTT
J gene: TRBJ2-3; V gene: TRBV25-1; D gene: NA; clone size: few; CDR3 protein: CASSGRGIPTDTQYF; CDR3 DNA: TGTGCCAGCAGTGGTCGGGGGATACCCACAGATACGCAGTATTTT
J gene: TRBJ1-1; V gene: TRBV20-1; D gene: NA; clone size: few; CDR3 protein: CSAYWTSEAFF; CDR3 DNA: TGCAGTGCTTATTGGACAAGCGAAGCTTTCTTT
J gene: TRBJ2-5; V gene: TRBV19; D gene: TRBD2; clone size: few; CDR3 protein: CASSGGVKTQYF; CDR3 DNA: TGTGCCAGTAGCGGGGGGGTGAAGACCCAGTACTTC